Reported below is one T cell receptor beta chain. In the original workflow: Researchers report that nucleated cell counts were estimated from reference gene primer amplification. The assay was immunoSEQ multiplex PCR, and TCRdb's table has in-frame clones only and misses some. That table gives V, J and clone size, and the DNA gave D and trimming. The data show fewer than 350,000 clones, with 70% to 90% seen just once and around 14% held by the top ten. These data come from a study of blood T cell repertoires in COVID-19. The V gene's germline CDR1 is MDHEN and CDR2 SYDVKM. The junction had 2 bases not matched to a gene; V was cut back by 5 bases and J by 2 bases. CDR3 length: 14 amino acids.

This chain links TRBV28 with TRBJ2-3; 9 nucleotides line up with TRBD2. Source material: peripheral blood. This sequence was found in a woman aged 70-85 years with COVID-19, enrolled during active disease. The chain's CDR3 is CASSSGGTTDTQYF. The CDR3 nucleotides read TGTGCCAGCAGTAGCGGGGGGACCACAGATACGCAGTATTTT.